The 4 T cell receptor beta chains below come from one sample, sequenced in a study of patients and donors after allogeneic stem cell transplantation. TCRdb analysed the RT-PCR reads with MiXCR anew, one entry per CDR3 protein. This sample has roughly 180,000 distinct CDR3 sequences; roughly 40% occur once, and the top ten carry 33%. The material sequenced was blood, either unsorted or a sorted T cell fraction (not recorded which). These receptors were taken from a human donor who was either an allogeneic HSCT recipient or a stem cell or donor lymphocyte infusion donor (not recorded which). It is not recorded whose cells these are; they may come from a transplant donor.

V and J are TRBV6-2 or TRBV6-3 and TRBJ1-1; TRBD1 is a possible D gene (5 bases). Germline CDR1 is MNHEY and CDR2 is SVGEGT. The CDR3 sequence is 13 residues long. V lost 4 bases to trimming and J lost 8 bases, with 14 bases between them. CDR3: CASSWATGTEAFF. DNA for the CDR3: TGTGCCAGCAGTTGGGCGACGGGGACGGAAGCTTTCTTT.

This clonotype was observed a few times. The rearrangement joins TRBV6-2 or TRBV6-3 to TRBJ1-2; D is uncertain. The germline V and J ends were trimmed by 6 bases and 3 bases, with 17 bases remaining between them. The germline V gene encodes CDR1 MNHEY and CDR2 SVGEGT. The CDR3 spans 15 residues. In DNA, the CDR3 is TGTGCCAGCAGACCCCTGGATTGGAGGGACTATGGCTACACCTTC. Translation gives CASRPLDWRDYGYTF.

A word on this clonotype: Compared with germline, one end of the junction differs, possibly owing to a read error. The gene calls are TRBV13 and TRBJ2-1, with D perhaps matching TRBD1 or TRBD2 (5 bases each). Germline lookup yields CDR1 PRHDT and CDR2 FYEKMQ (reference sequence). The CDR3 extends over 16 amino acids. In DNA form, the CDR3 reads TGTGCCAGCAGCGGAGCAGGGCCTAGCTCCTACAATGAACAGTTCTTC. Translated: CASSGAGPSSYNEQFF.

This clonotype was observed a few times. The chain is built from TRBV5-8 and TRBJ1-1; no definite D call. The germline V and J ends were trimmed by 1 base and 5 bases, with 9 bases remaining between them. Germline CDR1 reads SGHTS; CDR2 reads YDEGEE. This CDR3 region has 13 residues. CDR3 residues: CASSLSHTTEAFF. The CDR3, as DNA: TGTGCCAGCAGCTTGAGTCACACGACTGAAGCTTTCTTT.